The TCR beta chain under discussion was sequenced for a study of blood T cell repertoires in COVID-19. For the study at large: Italy, Spain and the United States were the sources of the convalescent and acute COVID-19 samples.

Germline assignment: CDR1 SGHAT and CDR2 FQNNGV. With 4 bases removed from V and 4 bases from J, the gap between germline ends came to 13 bases. CDR3 size: 14 residues. Individuals aged about 18 to 89 years were recruited from roughly 23 US areas. Cohorts were determined from participant-reported clinical history. Authors' processing steps: Reference gene primer amplification gave estimated nucleated cell counts. Assay: immunoSEQ multiplex PCR; the TCRdb copy retains only in-frame clones and omits some. V and J calls and clone size are given by that table; D and trimming were obtained from the DNA. The sample comprises about 260,000 clones, 75% to 90% of which are singletons, and over 3.5% rests with the top ten.

The chain carries TRBV11-2 and TRBJ1-1; tentative D call: TRBD1 (6 bases). This clonotype was sampled from a woman aged 25 to 45 with acute COVID-19. The specimen sequenced was PBMCs or T cells enriched from blood (not recorded which). CDR3 nucleotide sequence: TGTGCCAGCAGCTCCCAGAGGGGGGGCACTGAAGCTTTCTTT. Protein sequence: CASSSQRGGTEAFF.